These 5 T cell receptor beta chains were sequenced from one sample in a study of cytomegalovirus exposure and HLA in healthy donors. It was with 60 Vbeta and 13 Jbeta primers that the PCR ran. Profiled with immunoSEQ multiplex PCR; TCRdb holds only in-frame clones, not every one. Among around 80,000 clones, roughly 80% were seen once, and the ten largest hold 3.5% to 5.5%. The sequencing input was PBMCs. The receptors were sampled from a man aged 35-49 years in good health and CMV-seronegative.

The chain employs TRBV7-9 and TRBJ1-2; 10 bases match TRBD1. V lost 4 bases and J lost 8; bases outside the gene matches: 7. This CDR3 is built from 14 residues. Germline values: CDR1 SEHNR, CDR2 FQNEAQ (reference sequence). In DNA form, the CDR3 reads TGTGCCAGCAGCTATACCGGGACAGGGGACGGCTACACCTTC. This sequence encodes CASSYTGTGDGYTF.

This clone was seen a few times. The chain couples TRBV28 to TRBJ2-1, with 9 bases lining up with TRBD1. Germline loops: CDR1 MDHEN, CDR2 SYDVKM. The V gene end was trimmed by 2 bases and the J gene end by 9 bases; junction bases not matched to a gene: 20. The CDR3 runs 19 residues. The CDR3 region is CASSLMWDRDHWDHTEQFF. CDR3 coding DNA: TGTGCCAGCAGTTTAATGTGGGACAGGGACCATTGGGACCACACTGAGCAGTTCTTC.

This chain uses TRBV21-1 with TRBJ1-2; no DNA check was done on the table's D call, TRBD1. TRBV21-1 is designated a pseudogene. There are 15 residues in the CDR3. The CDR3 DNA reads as TGTGCCAGCAGCAAACGACAGGGTTACTACTATGGCTACACCTTC. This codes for CASSKRQGYYYGYTF.

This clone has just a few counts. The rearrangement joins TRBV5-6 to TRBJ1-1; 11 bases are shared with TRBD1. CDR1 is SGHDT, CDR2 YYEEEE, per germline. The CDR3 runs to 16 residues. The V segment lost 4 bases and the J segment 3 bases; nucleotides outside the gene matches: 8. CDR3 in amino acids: CASSPGTGGGDTEAFF. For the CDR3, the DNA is TGTGCCAGCAGCCCCGGGACAGGGGGGGGAGACACTGAAGCTTTCTTT. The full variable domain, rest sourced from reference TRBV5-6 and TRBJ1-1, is DAGVTQSPTHLIKTRGQQVTLRCSPKSGHDTVSWYQQALGQGPQFIFQYYEEEERQRGNFPDRFSGHQFPNYSSELNVNALLLGDSALYLCASSPGTGGGDTEAFFGQGTRLTVV.

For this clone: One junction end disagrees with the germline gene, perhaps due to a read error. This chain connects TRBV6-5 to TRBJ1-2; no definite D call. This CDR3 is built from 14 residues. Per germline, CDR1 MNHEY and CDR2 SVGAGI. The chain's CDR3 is CASSYSRGNNGYTF. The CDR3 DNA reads TGTGCCAGCAGTTACTCGAGAGGTAACAATGGCTACACCTTC.